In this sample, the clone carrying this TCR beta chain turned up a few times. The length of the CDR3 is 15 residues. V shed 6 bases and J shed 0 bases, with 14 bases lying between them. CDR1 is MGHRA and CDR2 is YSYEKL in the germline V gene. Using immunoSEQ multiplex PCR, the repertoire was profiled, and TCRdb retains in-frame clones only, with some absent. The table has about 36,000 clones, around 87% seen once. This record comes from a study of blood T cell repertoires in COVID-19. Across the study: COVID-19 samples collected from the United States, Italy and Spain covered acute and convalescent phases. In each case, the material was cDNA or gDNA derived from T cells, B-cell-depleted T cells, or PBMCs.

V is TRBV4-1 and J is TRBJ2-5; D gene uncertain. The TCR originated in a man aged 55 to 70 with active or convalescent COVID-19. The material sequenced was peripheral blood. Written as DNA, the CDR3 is TGCGCCAGCAGTGCCGGCACGAGGTACCAAGAGACCCAGTACTTC. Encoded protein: CASSAGTRYQETQYF.